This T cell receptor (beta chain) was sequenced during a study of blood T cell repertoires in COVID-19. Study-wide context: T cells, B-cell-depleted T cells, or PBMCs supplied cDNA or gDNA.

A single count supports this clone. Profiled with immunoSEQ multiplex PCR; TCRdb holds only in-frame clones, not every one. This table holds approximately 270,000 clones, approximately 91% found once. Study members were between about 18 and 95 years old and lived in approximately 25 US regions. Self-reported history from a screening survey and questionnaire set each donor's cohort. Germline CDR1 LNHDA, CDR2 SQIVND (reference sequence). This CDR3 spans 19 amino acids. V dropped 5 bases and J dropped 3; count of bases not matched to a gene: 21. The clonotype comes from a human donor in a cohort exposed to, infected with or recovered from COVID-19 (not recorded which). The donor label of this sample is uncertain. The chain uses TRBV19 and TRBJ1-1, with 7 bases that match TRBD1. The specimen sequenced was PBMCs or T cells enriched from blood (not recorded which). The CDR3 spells CASSLPFWDRDLRDTEAFF. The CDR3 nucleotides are TGTGCCAGTAGTCTCCCCTTCTGGGACAGAGACTTAAGGGACACTGAAGCTTTCTTT.